The clone carrying this TCR beta chain was seen a handful of times. The antigen is not known. TCRdb processed the 5' RACE reads anew with MiXCR; each CDR3 protein has one entry. The table has almost 350,000 distinct CDR3 sequences, 20% to 25% seen once. This entry belongs to a study of T-cell memory formation after mild COVID-19. General study results and limits: Among clones contracting day 15 to 85, CD4/CD8 was balanced, whereas later expanders leaned CD4+.

Sequenced sample: PBMCs or a T cell subset sorted from them (not recorded which). The sequence came from a man between 18 and 35 years old who had mild COVID-19 (a few samples of this study predate the infection). Cell type and time point are not known.

The CDR3: CASSWGQVNNEQFF. For the CDR3, the DNA is TGTGCCAGCAGCTGGGGACAGGTTAACAATGAGCAGTTCTTC. The V call is TRBV12-3 or TRBV12-4, the J call TRBJ2-1, with 8 positions matching TRBD1. The CDR3 has 14 residues. V shed 6 bases and J 5 bases; nucleotides not matched to a gene: 6.